This passage covers 7 T cell receptor beta chains from one sample sequenced in a study of blood T cell repertoires in COVID-19. Profiling relied on immunoSEQ multiplex PCR, and the TCRdb table lists in-frame clones only, not all of them. The table shows approximately 140,000 clones, with 84% occurring only once. The sample comprised PBMCs or T cells enriched from blood (not recorded which). All receptors come from a man aged 35 to 55 with acute COVID-19.

V is TRBV24-1 and J is TRBJ1-4; D may be TRBD1 (6 bases). Germline assignment: CDR1 KGHDR and CDR2 SFDVKD. The CDR3 loop spans 16 amino acids. Trimming stripped 4 bases from V and 5 bases from J, with 16 bases between. The CDR3 nucleotides are TGTGCCACCAGTGACACACCAGCGGACAGAAATGAAAAACTGTTTTTT. This gives the protein CATSDTPADRNEKLFF.

This clone came up once. V usage is TRBV18 and J usage is TRBJ1-2; D is perhaps TRBD1 (5 bases). V lost 3 bases and J lost 7, with 18 bases in between. Germline CDR1 and CDR2: KGHSH and LQKENI. The CDR3 is 15 amino acids. CDR3 in DNA: TGTGCCAGCTCACCGGCATCAACAGGCTTTCGTGGCTACACCTTC. Its protein is CASSPASTGFRGYTF.

The count of this clone is one. Additional DNA sequences in this sample encode the identical CDR3. The CDR3 spells CASSTRQGGYEQYF. CDR3 in DNA: TGTGCCAGTAGTACCCGACAGGGCGGCTACGAGCAGTACTTC. The chain is built from TRBV19 and TRBJ2-7; 7 nucleotides match TRBD1. Per germline, CDR1 LNHDA and CDR2 SQIVND (reference sequence). This CDR3 has 14 amino acids. Unmatched junction bases numbered 6, after V lost 4 bases and J lost 3 bases.

This clone was seen a single time. The chain recombines TRBV28 with TRBJ1-1; 10 nucleotides line up with TRBD1. Germline-derived CDR1 and CDR2 are MDHEN and SYDVKM. The ends lost 5 bases at V and 9 bases at J; junction bases unmatched: 6. This CDR3 comprises 13 residues. CDR3 bases: TGTGCCAGCAGTCCGGGACAGGGGTGGAAAGCTTTCTTT. Protein product: CASSPGQGWKAFF.

This clone was seen more than once but under ten times. Written as DNA, the CDR3 is TGTGCCAGTAGGAGCAGGGAGGGACAGCCCCAGCATTTT. It specifies CASRSREGQPQHF. The chain links TRBV19 to TRBJ1-5, with a weak D call TRBD1 (5 bases). V dropped 6 bases and J dropped 7 bases, with 13 bases sitting between them. The CDR3 is made up of 13 amino acids. Germline values: CDR1 LNHDA, CDR2 SQIVND (reference sequence).

The rearrangement joins TRBV27 to TRBJ1-2; D is perhaps TRBD1 (6 bases). Germline V gene lookup returns CDR1 MNHEY and CDR2 SMNVEV (reference sequence). The CDR3 length is 14 residues. Deletions cut 4 bases from V and 3 bases from J, with 12 bases between. This CDR3 reads CASSSQGGYYGYTF. The CDR3 nucleotides are TGTGCCAGCAGTTCACAGGGTGGGTACTATGGCTACACCTTC.

J is TRBJ2-2 and V is TRBV7-8; tentative D call: TRBD2 (5 bases). In germline, CDR1 is SGHVS, CDR2 FQNEAQ. The V and J ends lost 7 bases and 3 bases respectively, with 12 bases between them. The CDR3 runs 14 residues. The CDR3 loop is CASTLAGHTGELFF. The CDR3 coding sequence is TGTGCCAGCACCCTAGCTGGGCACACCGGGGAGCTGTTTTTT.